This TCR beta chain was captured by sequencing in a study of T cell repertoires in cytomegalovirus infection. About the research overall: Public TCR beta signatures marked donors with CMV infection and the matching HLA.

TCRdb used MiXCR to reprocess the reads, holding one entry per CDR3 protein. Of about 80,000 distinct CDR3 sequences listed, more than 3% are singletons. The CDR3 spans 13 residues. Germline assignment: CDR1 SEHNR and CDR2 FQNEAQ (reference sequence). V lost 6 bases, J lost 9 bases, and 15 bases lay in between. This clonotype showed up many times. Its antigen remains unknown. The study's findings and limits: HLA-C-restricted CMV clonotypes gave the most frequent clonotype in two of eight donors. Totalled public TCR beta family frequency picked out people who carried CMV plus the relevant HLA.

The clonotype originates from a human donor in good health (CMV status not recorded). Some clones in this sample may be carry-over from other donors' samples. The sample taken for sequencing was PBMCs. The rearrangement uses TRBV7-9 and TRBJ2-1; the D gene is possibly TRBD2 (6 bases). The CDR3 sequence is CASRDGTSGEQFF. The CDR3 nucleotides read TGTGCCAGCAGGGACGGGACTTCGGGTGAGCAGTTCTTC. The full variable domain, completed using reference TRBV7-9 and TRBJ2-1, is DTGVSQNPRHKITKRGQNVTFRCDPISEHNRLYWYRQTLGQGPEFLTYFQNEAQLEKSRLLSDRFSAERPKGSFSTLEIQRTEQGDSAMYLCASRDGTSGEQFFGPGTRLTVL.